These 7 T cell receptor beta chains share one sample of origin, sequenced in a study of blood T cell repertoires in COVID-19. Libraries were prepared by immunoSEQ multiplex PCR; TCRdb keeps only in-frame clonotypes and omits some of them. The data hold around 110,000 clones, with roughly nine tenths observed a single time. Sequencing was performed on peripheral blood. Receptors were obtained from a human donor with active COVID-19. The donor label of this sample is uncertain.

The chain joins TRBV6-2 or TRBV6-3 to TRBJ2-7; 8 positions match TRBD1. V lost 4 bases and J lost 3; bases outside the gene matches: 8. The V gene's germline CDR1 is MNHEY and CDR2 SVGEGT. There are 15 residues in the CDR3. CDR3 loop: CASSFPGTGSYEQYF. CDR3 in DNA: TGTGCCAGCAGTTTCCCCGGGACAGGTAGCTACGAGCAGTACTTC.

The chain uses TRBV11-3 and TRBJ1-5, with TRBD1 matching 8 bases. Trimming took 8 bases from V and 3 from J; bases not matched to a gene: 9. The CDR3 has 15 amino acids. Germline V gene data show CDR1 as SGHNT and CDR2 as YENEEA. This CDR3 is CASLRQGIFNQPQHF. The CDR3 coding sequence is TGTGCCAGCTTGAGACAGGGGATTTTCAATCAGCCCCAGCATTTT.

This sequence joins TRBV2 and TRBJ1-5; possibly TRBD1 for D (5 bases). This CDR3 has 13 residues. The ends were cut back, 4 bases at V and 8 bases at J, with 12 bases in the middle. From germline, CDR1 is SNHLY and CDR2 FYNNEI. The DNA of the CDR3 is TGTGCCAGCAGTGCAGGGTTCGAAAAGCCCCAGCATTTT. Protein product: CASSAGFEKPQHF.

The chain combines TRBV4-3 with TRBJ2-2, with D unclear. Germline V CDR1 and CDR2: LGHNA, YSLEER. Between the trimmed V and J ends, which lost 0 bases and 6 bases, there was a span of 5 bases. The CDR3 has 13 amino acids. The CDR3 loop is CASSQDSAGELFF. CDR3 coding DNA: TGCGCCAGCAGCCAAGACAGTGCCGGGGAGCTGTTTTTT.

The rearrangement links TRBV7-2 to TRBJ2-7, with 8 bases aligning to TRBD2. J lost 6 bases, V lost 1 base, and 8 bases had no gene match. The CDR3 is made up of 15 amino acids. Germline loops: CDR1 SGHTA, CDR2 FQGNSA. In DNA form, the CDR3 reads TGTGCCAGCAGCTTAGGACGGGGGGGGTATGCCGAGCAGTACTTC. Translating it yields CASSLGRGGYAEQYF.

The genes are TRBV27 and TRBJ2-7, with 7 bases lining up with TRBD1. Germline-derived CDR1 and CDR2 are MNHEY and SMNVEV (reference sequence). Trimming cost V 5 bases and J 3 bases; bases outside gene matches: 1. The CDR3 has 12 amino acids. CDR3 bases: TGTGCCAGCAGTAGGACAGGCTACGAGCAGTACTTC. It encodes CASSRTGYEQYF.

In DNA, the CDR3 is TGTGCCAGCAGTTACCAGGGGATAGCTGAAGCTTTCTTT. It is translated as CASSYQGIAEAFF. The chain has TRBV6-5 and TRBJ1-1; possible D gene TRBD1, 6 bases. The CDR3 extends over 13 amino acids. The germline V gene encodes CDR1 MNHEY and CDR2 SVGAGI. Trimming removed 2 bases at V and 6 bases at J, with 10 bases between.